The next 15 T cell receptor beta chains were all read from a single sample in a study. Each CDR3 protein gets one entry after TCRdb re-called the 5' RACE reads with MiXCR. Here the sample spans 45,000 to 55,000 distinct CDR3 sequences, about 25% being singletons. Sequenced: tumor-infiltrating naive CD4+ T cells sorted from the breast tumor. The sample's subset: naive CD4+ T cells, CD4+CD45RA+CD25-. The receptors were gathered from a female donor with breast cancer.

This clonotype was seen more than once but under ten times. The V call is TRBV2, the J call TRBJ2-5, with TRBD2 matching over 11 bases. V gave up 5 bases and J gave up 4 bases; unmatched junction bases: 6. The germline V gene has CDR1 SNHLY and CDR2 FYNNEI. The CDR3 has 15 residues. CDR3 amino acids: CASSNSGRAIETQYF. The CDR3 coding sequence is TGTGCCAGCAGTAATAGCGGGAGGGCCATAGAGACCCAGTACTTC.

The rearrangement links TRBV7-8 to TRBJ2-5; the D gene is possibly TRBD2 (6 bases). Germline lookup yields CDR1 SGHVS and CDR2 FQNEAQ. V was shortened by 5 bases and J by 10 bases, with 26 bases between the two germline ends. The CDR3 is 16 amino acids. The CDR3 loop reads CASSHRRVSGLGYQYF. CDR3 bases: TGTGCCAGCAGCCATAGGCGTGTCAGCGGGCTGGGGTACCAGTACTTC.

The V and J genes are TRBV29-1 and TRBJ2-5; unclear D gene. V lost 4 bases to trimming and J lost 1 base, with 7 bases between them. The CDR3 runs 12 residues. Germline CDR1 and CDR2: SQVTM and ANQGSEA. The CDR3 DNA is TGCAGCGTTGGCGGCTTCCAAGAGACCCAGTACTTC. Encoded protein: CSVGGFQETQYF.

This chain uses TRBV5-1 with TRBJ2-1; 8 bases are a match to TRBD2. The CDR3 covers 15 residues. V lost 2 bases, J lost 7 bases, and 8 bases stayed unmatched. Germline V gene sequence: CDR1 SGHRS, CDR2 YFSETQ. The CDR3: CASSFVAGGMNEQFF. CDR3 sequence (DNA): TGCGCCAGCAGCTTCGTCGCGGGGGGTATGAATGAGCAGTTCTTC.

V usage is TRBV20-1 and J usage is TRBJ2-1; TRBD2 matches at 10 bases. The CDR3 totals 15 residues. Germline V CDR1 and CDR2: DFQATT, SNEGSKA (reference sequence). J was trimmed by 5 bases and V by 1 base; bases with no gene match: 5. CDR3 nucleotides: TGCAGTGCTAGAGGTTTAGCGGGAGGCCACAATGAGCAGTTCTTC. Translation gives CSARGLAGGHNEQFF.

The rearrangement joins TRBV10-3 to TRBJ2-6, with D possibly being TRBD2 (5 bases). Trimming took 6 bases from V and 0 from J, leaving 12 bases between them. CDR3 length: 16 residues. Looked up from germline, CDR1 is ENHRY and CDR2 is SYGVKD. CDR3: CAIRPDGDSGANVLTF. CDR3 DNA: TGTGCCATCAGGCCGGACGGGGACTCTGGGGCCAACGTCCTGACTTTC.

This clonotype was observed at least ten times. V is TRBV5-6 and J is TRBJ2-5; D may be TRBD2 (5 bases). Trimming took off 1 base at V and 1 base at J, with 11 bases between the two ends. The CDR3 is 15 residues long. The germline V gene encodes CDR1 SGHDT and CDR2 YYEEEE. CDR3 coding DNA: TGTGCCAGCAGCTTGTTCTCCCGGGGCCAAGAGACCCAGTACTTC. Residues: CASSLFSRGQETQYF.

This clonotype was picked up a small number of times. The genes are TRBV20-1 and TRBJ2-5; D uncertain. Deletions cut 6 bases from V and 0 bases from J, with 5 bases between. Per germline, CDR1 DFQATT and CDR2 SNEGSKA (reference sequence). This CDR3 is built from 11 residues. CDR3 coding DNA: TGCAGTGCACAGCACCAAGAGACCCAGTACTTC. Translation: CSAQHQETQYF.

The chain carries TRBV20-1 and TRBJ2-7, with D possibly matching TRBD1 (5 bases). CDR1 and CDR2 (germline): DFQATT, SNEGSKA (reference sequence). Trimming pared 6 bases from V and 3 bases from J, leaving 18 bases between. This CDR3 is 14 amino acids long. The CDR3 region is CSAGKRQRYYEQYF. The CDR3 bases are TGCAGTGCGGGTAAAAGACAGAGGTACTACGAGCAGTACTTC.

This rearrangement joins TRBV6-5 to TRBJ2-4; unclear D gene. The CDR3 loop spans 13 amino acids. Trimming pared 4 bases from V and 8 bases from J, leaving 12 bases between. Per germline, CDR1 MNHEY and CDR2 SVGAGI. In nucleotides, the CDR3 is TGTGCCAGCAGTTCCATAGGGTCCGACATTCAGTACTTC. It translates to CASSSIGSDIQYF.

This chain connects TRBV15 to TRBJ2-7, with 7 nucleotides matching TRBD1. The CDR3 is 14 residues long. After removal of 0 bases from V and 7 bases from J, the junction contained 6 bases not matched to a gene. The germline gives CDR1 LNHNV, CDR2 YYDKDF (reference sequence). The CDR3, as DNA: TGTGCCACCAGCAGAGAACCAGGGGGTGGGGAGCAGTACTTC. It encodes CATSREPGGGEQYF.

The rearrangement uses TRBV5-1 and TRBJ2-5; 7 bases are a match to TRBD2. The CDR3 contains 15 residues. V shed 0 bases, J shed 4 bases, and the junction held 6 bases outside the gene matches. Germline CDR1 and CDR2: SGHRS and YFSETQ. In DNA form, the CDR3 reads TGCGCCAGCAGCTTGGTAGGGGCTAGCGGAGAGACCCAGTACTTC. This sequence encodes CASSLVGASGETQYF.

The V and J genes are TRBV28 and TRBJ1-1, with D possibly TRBD1 on 6 matching bases. Trimming shortened V by 6 bases and J by 1 base, and 12 bases separated the two germline ends. CDR1 is MDHEN and CDR2 is SYDVKM in the germline V gene. The CDR3 totals 14 residues. The CDR3 spells CASRTGPGNTEAFF. CDR3 sequence (DNA): TGTGCCAGCAGGACAGGCCCGGGGAACACTGAAGCTTTCTTT.

This clonotype was recorded a few times. The rearrangement joins TRBV10-3 to TRBJ2-3; D remains unclear. From germline, CDR1 is ENHRY and CDR2 SYGVKD. This CDR3 comprises 14 residues. V was trimmed by 2 bases and J by 5 bases, leaving 11 bases between them. The DNA of the CDR3 is TGTGCCATCAGTGAGCCCCTCTATGGAGATACGCAGTATTTT. Translated: CAISEPLYGDTQYF.

This clonotype has more than one count but fewer than ten. V usage is TRBV6-6 and J usage is TRBJ1-1, with D maybe TRBD1 (5 bases). V was cut by 8 bases and J by 2 bases, with 12 bases left in between. This CDR3 has 13 residues. CDR1 MNHNY and CDR2 SVGAGI come from the germline V gene (reference sequence). CDR3 residues: CASLGTVNTEAFF. Written as DNA, the CDR3 is TGTGCCAGCCTAGGGACGGTTAACACTGAAGCTTTCTTT.